This TCR beta chain was captured in a study of T cell responses to AZD1222 COVID-19 vaccine. The study's findings and limits: Seropositive AZD1222 recipients at baseline numbered only five or six.

Of note for this clone: Its antigen is unknown.

The table came from immunoSEQ multiplex PCR; TCRdb's copy has only in-frame clones and leaves some out. Of 150,000 or so clones listed, more than 75% are singletons. Source: peripheral blood, taken on day 0 of AZD1222 vaccination. This TCR came from an adult in good health.

For the CDR3, the DNA is TGCACCAGCAGCCAACCCAGGACACTCATCGAAAAACTGTTTTTT. Amino acids: CTSSQPRTLIEKLFF. This chain joins TRBV1 and TRBJ1-4; the table assigns TRBD1, which was not confirmed against the DNA. TRBV1 is an annotated pseudogene. The CDR3 is 15 amino acids.